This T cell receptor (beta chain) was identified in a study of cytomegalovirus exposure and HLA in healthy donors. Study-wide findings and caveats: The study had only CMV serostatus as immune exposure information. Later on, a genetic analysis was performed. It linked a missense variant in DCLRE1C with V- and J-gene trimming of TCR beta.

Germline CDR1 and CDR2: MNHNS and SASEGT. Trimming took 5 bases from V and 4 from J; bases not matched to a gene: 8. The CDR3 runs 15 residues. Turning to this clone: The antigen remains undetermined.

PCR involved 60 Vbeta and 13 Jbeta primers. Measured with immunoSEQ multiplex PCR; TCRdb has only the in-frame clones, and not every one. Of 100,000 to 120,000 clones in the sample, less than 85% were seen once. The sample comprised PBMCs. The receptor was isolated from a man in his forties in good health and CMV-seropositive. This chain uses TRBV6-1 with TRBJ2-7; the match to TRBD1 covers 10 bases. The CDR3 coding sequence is TGTGCCAGCAGTACCCGACAGGGGGCTGGATACGAGCAGTACTTC. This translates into CASSTRQGAGYEQYF.